The 14 T cell receptor beta chains below all came from one sample that was sequenced in a study of blood T cell repertoires in COVID-19. Measured with immunoSEQ multiplex PCR; TCRdb has only the in-frame clones, and not every one. This sample has tens of thousands of clones, with more than 70% found just once. Sequencing was done on a sample of peripheral blood. The receptors stem from a human donor in a cohort sampled during active COVID-19.

The chain joins TRBV5-8 to TRBJ2-5; 8 bases are shared with TRBD1. Per germline, CDR1 SGHTS and CDR2 YDEGEE. The CDR3 loop spans 16 amino acids. V was clipped by 3 bases and J by 1 base; unmatched bases: 8. The CDR3 is CASSWGQDSLQETQYF. The CDR3 DNA reads as TGTGCCAGCAGCTGGGGACAGGACTCCCTCCAAGAGACCCAGTACTTC.

The CDR3 DNA follows: TGTGCCGTAGGGACAGGGCTTAGCGGGAGGCCCTACAATGAGCAGTTCTTC. It is translated as CAVGTGLSGRPYNEQFF. The V call is TRBV3-1 (or the pseudogene TRBV3-2), the J call TRBJ2-1, with TRBD2 as a possible D gene (10 bases). The V gene lost 11 bases and the J gene lost 2 bases, with 25 bases spanning the gap. This CDR3 contains 17 residues. Germline values: CDR1 LGHDT, CDR2 YNNKEL (reference sequence).

This chain links TRBV5-1 with TRBJ1-1, with 7 bases identical to TRBD1. V dropped 6 bases and J dropped 1; count of bases not matched to a gene: 3. From germline, CDR1 is SGHRS and CDR2 YFSETQ. The CDR3 runs to 13 residues. The DNA for the CDR3 is TGCGCCAGCACCTGGACAGGGAACACTGAAGCTTTCTTT. Residues: CASTWTGNTEAFF.

The chain links TRBV19 to TRBJ2-1, with 12 nucleotides matching TRBD2. The CDR3 totals 14 residues. The germline CDR1 and CDR2 sequences are LNHDA and SQIVND (reference sequence). Trimming cost V 9 bases and J 7 bases; bases outside gene matches: 7. The CDR3 reads CASTLAGGANEQFF. In nucleotides, the CDR3 is TGTGCCAGCACACTAGCGGGAGGAGCTAATGAGCAGTTCTTC. The variable domain in full, completed from reference TRBV19 and TRBJ2-1, reads DGGITQSPKYLFRKEGQNVTLSCEQNLNHDAMYWYRQDPGQGLRLIYYSQIVNDFQKGDIAEGYSVSREKKESFPLTVTSAQKNPTAFYLCASTLAGGANEQFFGPGTRLTVL.

This chain's CDR3 is CSVDKSSSSYNEQFF. The CDR3 nucleotides are TGCAGCGTTGATAAGTCTAGCAGCTCCTACAATGAGCAGTTCTTC. This rearrangement joins TRBV29-1 to TRBJ2-1; maybe TRBD2 (5 bases). The CDR3 is 15 residues long. V was cut by 3 bases and J by 0 bases, with 12 bases left in between. Germline CDR1 SQVTM, CDR2 ANQGSEA.

The chain couples TRBV27 to TRBJ1-6; D perhaps matches TRBD1 (5 bases). Germline V gene lookup returns CDR1 MNHEY and CDR2 SMNVEV (reference sequence). The CDR3 has 14 residues. V dropped 6 bases and J dropped 7 bases, with 13 bases sitting between them. In nucleotides, the CDR3 is TGTGCCAGCAGGGCCGACAGTCGCAATTCACCCCTCCACTTT. Protein product: CASRADSRNSPLHF.

V is TRBV10-2 and J is TRBJ2-3; 9 nucleotides agree with TRBD2. CDR1 WSHSY and CDR2 SAAADI come from the germline V gene. J gave up 4 bases and V 7 bases, and 6 bases lay outside the gene matches. This CDR3 comprises 14 residues. The CDR3 here is CASNAGGAADTQYF. DNA of the CDR3: TGCGCCAGCAATGCGGGAGGGGCGGCAGATACGCAGTATTTT.

This rearrangement joins TRBV29-1 to TRBJ1-2, with 7 bases identical to TRBD1. The CDR3 totals 13 residues. CDR1 is SQVTM, CDR2 ANQGSEA, per germline. Germline trimming cut 4 bases from V and 4 bases from J; bases unmatched to any gene: 6. CDR3 loop: CSVAQGYGYGYTF. The CDR3 bases are TGCAGCGTTGCACAGGGGTATGGCTATGGCTACACCTTC. The full variable domain, its missing parts supplied by reference TRBV29-1 and TRBJ1-2, is SAVISQKPSRDICQRGTSLTIQCQVDSQVTMMFWYRQQPGQSLTLIATANQGSEATYESGFVIDKFPISRPNLTFSTLTVSNMSPEDSSIYLCSVAQGYGYGYTFGSGTRLTVV.

The chain has TRBV10-3 and TRBJ2-7; tentatively, D is TRBD2 (7 bases). CDR3 length equals 15 residues. The ends were cut back, 0 bases at V and 0 bases at J, with 9 bases in the middle. In germline, CDR1 is ENHRY, CDR2 SYGVKD. This chain's CDR3 is CAISESAGASYEQYF. The DNA of the CDR3 is TGTGCCATCAGTGAGTCCGCGGGGGCCTCCTACGAGCAGTACTTC.

This sequence joins TRBV2 and TRBJ1-6; the D gene is possibly TRBD1 (6 bases). The germline V gene has CDR1 SNHLY and CDR2 FYNNEI. Trimming took off 5 bases at V and 16 bases at J, with 15 bases between the two ends. The CDR3 contains 12 residues. CDR3: CASSFNREKLHF. DNA of the CDR3: TGTGCCAGCAGTTTCAACAGGGAGAAGCTCCACTTT.

The gene calls are TRBV11-2 and TRBJ2-3, with TRBD2 matching over 10 bases. The CDR3 is made up of 17 amino acids. In germline, CDR1 is SGHAT, CDR2 FQNNGV. V was pared by 1 base and J by 10 bases, with 14 bases of the junction left unmatched. CDR3 sequence reads: CASSLVDGLAAPGAQYF. CDR3 in DNA: TGTGCCAGCAGCTTAGTGGACGGACTAGCGGCGCCTGGAGCGCAGTATTTT.

This clone was picked up a small number of times. The chain is built from TRBV5-5 and TRBJ1-6; D might be TRBD1 (5 bases). The germline CDR1 and CDR2 sequences are SGHKS and YYEKEE (reference sequence). Trimming stripped 1 base from V and 8 bases from J, with 10 bases between. The CDR3 runs to 14 residues. The CDR3 is CASSLPGGYSPLHF. The DNA for the CDR3 is TGTGCCAGCAGCTTGCCGGGGGGTTATTCACCCCTCCACTTT.

The chain recombines TRBV28 with TRBJ1-1, with D tentatively TRBD1 (6 bases). The V end lost 6 bases, the J end lost 5 bases, and 16 bases lay between the germline ends. From germline, CDR1 is MDHEN and CDR2 SYDVKM. The length of the CDR3 is 14 residues. The CDR3 DNA follows: TGTGCCAGCAGCAGCACAGGGCCGGGAACTGAAGCTTTCTTT. Protein sequence: CASSSTGPGTEAFF.

The rearrangement links TRBV7-2 to TRBJ2-7; 7 nucleotides align to TRBD2. Trimming removed 2 bases from V and 1 base from J; junction bases left unmatched: 5. Looked up from germline, CDR1 is SGHTA and CDR2 is FQGNSA. The CDR3 spans 15 residues. DNA for the CDR3: TGTGCCAGCAGCTTAATGGTGGGAGGGTCCTACGAGCAGTACTTC. It encodes CASSLMVGGSYEQYF.